This T cell receptor beta chain was identified during a study of shared clonotypes between healthy human individuals. Broader study findings: Clonotypes not shared had lower generation probabilities than those common to all four donors.

Original analysis: There were no quality scores in the junction-only immunoSEQ sequences, so filtering differed. The protocol was immunoSEQ multiplex PCR, while the TCRdb copy is restricted to in-frame clones and leaves out a portion. V, J and clone size were drawn from that table, and D and trimming were deduced from the DNA. In the table there are 2 million to 2.5 million clones, approximately 93% of which are singletons. Donors had no recently reported acute infections or vaccinations and were HIV-negative. For this clone: What it binds is unknown.

With 5 bases clipped from V and 5 bases from J, the junction kept 11 bases outside the gene matches. CDR1 and CDR2 from the germline V gene are KGHSH and LQKENI. The CDR3 covers 17 residues. Sequencing input: naive CD4+ T cells from PBMCs. Subset defined: CD45RA+ positively selected. The TCR comes from a man aged 18 to 29 in good health. Some clones in this sample may be carry-over from other donors' samples. V usage is TRBV18 and J usage is TRBJ2-2; 10 nucleotides line up with TRBD2. As DNA, the CDR3 is TGTGCCAGCTCATCCCTTCTAGCGGGAGAGCTAACCGGGGAGCTGTTTTTT. The encoded protein is CASSSLLAGELTGELFF.